Sequencing of this T cell receptor beta chain was carried out in a study of Ad26.COV2.S vaccination and SARS-CoV-2 variants listed by TCRdb under 2021. Turning to the overall study: Vaccine-arm donors came from COV1001, a multicentre, randomized, double-blind, placebo-controlled phase I-IIa trial of Ad26.COV2.S in healthy adults. Ad26.COV2.S was administered intramuscularly at a dose of 5x10^10 or 1x10^11 viral particles, either as one shot or as two shots given 56 days apart. TCRbeta repertoire sequencing served as the tool for gauging how specific and how broad the SARS-CoV-2-reactive T cell receptors were following Ad26.COV2.S vaccination. A total of around 32 samples were included in the TCR-sequenced set, comprising 19 Ad26.COV2.S vaccine recipients, 5 placebo recipients and 8 SARS-CoV-2 convalescent individuals. Trial participants were randomized into five groups of five: low-dose or high-dose Ad26.COV2.S given once or twice, or placebo on both occasions. Throughout the experiments and outcome assessment, investigators stayed blinded to trial group allocation. What the work shows at the level of the full study, not this receptor alone: After vaccination, spike-specific CD8+ and CD4+ T cell responses were reported to show substantial breadth. Ad26.COV2.S recipients had higher spike-specific TCR breadth than placebo recipients (P = 0.0014). It was noted by the authors that total T cell responses may have been underestimated by the TCR breadth and depth analyses. Vaccine and placebo recipients had similar non-spike TCR breadth, a finding consistent with the vaccine containing only spike. The study lacked the statistical power to compare responses across vaccine doses or regimens.

TCRbeta CDR3 regions were sequenced with the immunoSEQ Assay. After extraction, genomic DNA underwent amplification by bias-controlled multiplex PCR, followed by high-throughput sequencing. The study's own analysis went as follows. Collapsing and filtering of sequences were performed to quantify the absolute abundance of each unique TCRbeta CDR3 region. T cell fraction was estimated by normalizing TCRbeta template counts to usable DNA, with usable DNA measured through amplification of reference genes found in all nucleated cells. Repertoire TCRs were annotated as SARS-CoV-2-specific by exact matching of V gene, CDR3 amino acid sequence and J gene to a known reactive TCR set. The reference SARS-CoV-2 TCR set was obtained from MIRA and was filtered for enrichment in COVID-19-positive ImmuneCODE repertoires, whereby public or cross-reactive TCRs were removed. Drawing on the MIRA antigens, annotated TCRs were analysed further at the level of specific ORF or position within ORF. Breadth was defined as the number of annotated unique rearrangements divided by the total number of unique productive rearrangements, and depth was defined as the summed frequency of the annotated unique rearrangements. Group comparisons of TCR breadth used two-sided Wilcoxon rank-sum tests. TCRdb re-hosts the immuneACCESS table, in-frame sequences only. Its copies lack some clones; in the studies checked, an unresolved V gene accounts for under half of them, and the cause for the rest is not known. That table is the source of V, J and clone size, and D and trimming were worked out from the DNA. The sample table lists approximately 300,000 clones, roughly 80% of them with a count of one. Of the sample, 2.1% is held by the ten largest clones.

Counted from cysteine to phenylalanine, this CDR3 has 16 amino acids. Kept here is only the CDR3 DNA, which spans 48 bases and is read in frame from base 1. V is cut by 4 bases and J by 0 bases, and the space between the germline ends is 13 bases. Per the germline V gene (reference sequence), SGHNT is the CDR1 and YYREEE is the CDR2. Details on this clone: It lacks a known antigen. The sample holds no much larger clone one base away, and base qualities are not on file.

The treatment or condition label, as the study defines it: around 19 received Ad26.COV2.S at low or high dose, single or two shots; about 5 received placebo; per-sample allocation not given. For vaccine and placebo recipients, the sequenced repertoires came from samples collected on day 63 after the first injection. In Cohort 1b, about two dozen adults aged 18-55 years were enrolled at a single site in Boston, USA, between 29 July and 7 August 2020. Ad26.COV2.S was a replication-incompetent adenovirus type 26 vector expressing a prefusion-stabilized SARS-CoV-2 spike protein from the original Wuhan strain.

The sequence was obtained from a person between 18 and 60 years old who received the Ad26.COV2.S COVID-19 vaccine or a placebo. Recombination connected TRBV5-4 to TRBJ2-2, with the D segment identity uncertain. The material sequenced was peripheral blood, taken in a trial of Ad26.COV2.S vaccine versus placebo. The DNA sequence reads TGTGCCAGCAGCCTAAACTCCAACCCGAACACCGGGGAGCTGTTTTTT. It translates to CASSLNSNPNTGELFF.